This entry describes one T cell receptor (beta chain). Its antigen is unknown. No per-base quality is available; no much larger clone lies one base away. Reading from cysteine to phenylalanine, the CDR3 counts 14 amino acids. Kept here is only the CDR3 DNA, which spans 42 bases and is read in frame from base 1. Trimming removed 6 bases from V and 6 bases from J; the gene matches leave 5 bases unexplained. The library relied on RACE. TCRdb lists the instrument as NextSeq 500. During library preparation, unique molecular identifiers were attached to individual cDNA molecules so that TCRs could be counted quantitatively and reproducibly. Each blood RNA sample was used to sequence both TCR alpha and TCR beta chains. The original pipeline was this. The median number of TCRs per sample was some 100,000, ranging from 23,224 to 690,600. V, J and CDR3 annotation of the TCR reads was carried out using the Decombinator software suite. Every sample was subsampled to the same number of TCRs (28,000) for the PS versus PT1 abundance plots. TCRs were defined as expanded if absent before sensitization and observed at least eight times at the 2-week time point. The public reads were quality trimmed at Q25 with fastp and then assembled into clones with MiXCR by TCRdb, keeping productive beta chains. CDR3 protein sequences are deduplicated, and each keeps its most common genes and DNA. The V and J calls reflect TCRdb's pipeline rather than the authors' work. Recorded for this sample are about 69,000 distinct CDR3 sequences; 25% to 40% of them occurred a single time. 8.9% of the sample is held by the ten biggest clonotypes.

The sample belongs to a study of human T cells and chemical hapten exposure listed by TCRdb under 2021. With regard to the full study: For sensitization, 2% DPC in acetone was applied to a roughly 2 cm by roughly 2 cm area of upper inner arm skin. Throughout the study period of roughly 24 weeks, patients also received therapeutic DPC doses to the scalp every week. Patch testing on the upper back used Finn chambers containing 0.01% DPC, with scoring done after 6 days according to International Contact Dermatitis Research Group standards. The patient cohort, mostly female, included alopecia areata with under or over 50% scalp involvement, alopecia totalis and alopecia universalis. Libraries were pooled for sequencing, and variation in per-sample TCR yields was attributed mainly to small differences in library volumes within the pool. Peripheral blood TCR repertoire changes were tracked in vivo in alopecia patients during primary and secondary sensitization to the hapten diphenylcyclopropenone (DPC). Blood samples were taken from patients before sensitization (week 0) and at 2, 6 and about 24 weeks after DPC sensitization. For TCR sequencing, blood came from about 28 alopecia patients at anywhere from one to four time points (pre-sensitization, 2, 6 and 24 weeks). Summary of the overall study and its limitations: A positive correlation was found between the number of PT1 expanded TCRs and patch test score, with significance reached at thresholds 8, 16 and 32 but not 4. Because all patients had alopecia, a presumed autoimmune disease, the immune response of the patients might differ from that of healthy individuals. After repeated subsampling, the strength of the expansion versus patch-test correlation and the threshold at which it became significant changed. Compared with pre-sensitization or healthy control sets, expanded TCRs formed significantly more large CDR3 similarity clusters, which is consistent with antigen-driven responses. DPC sensitization did not change the number of TCRs with a frequency above 1 in 1000, and there was no evidence of changes in global repertoire structure.

Reading the label with the study, this specimen's time point is: patch test 1, 2 weeks after DPC sensitization. What this sample's treatment or condition label stands for: therapeutic diphenylcyclopropenone sensitization with weekly scalp DPC. At each patch-test visit, blood was drawn before the patch test was applied. To be eligible, patients had to be aged 18 to 70, diagnosed with alopecia and judged suitable for DPC therapy, while pregnant patients were excluded. Unfractionated whole blood was collected in Tempus Blood RNA tubes, and total RNA was extracted from that blood. The material sequenced was whole blood, taken in connection with sensitization to the hapten diphenylcyclopropenone (DPC). This sequence uses TRBV12-3 or TRBV12-4 and TRBJ1-1, with 12 bases matching TRBD1. The receptor's source is a man between 40 and 49 years old with alopecia areata. Some clones in this sample may be carry-over from other donors' samples. In nucleotide form, the sequence is TGTGCCAGCAGCCCCGGGACAGGGGGCCCTGAAGCTTTCTTT. This yields the protein CASSPGTGGPEAFF.